Following are 23 T cell receptor beta chains from one sample sequenced in a study of blood T cell repertoires in COVID-19. Generated by immunoSEQ multiplex PCR, the TCRdb table keeps only in-frame clones and is missing some. The sample lists about 180,000 clones, about 91% occurring once. Sequences were obtained from peripheral blood. Receptors were obtained from a woman in her twenties or thirties with acute or convalescent COVID-19.

The rearrangement uses TRBV4-2 and TRBJ2-5; possible D gene TRBD2, 5 bases. Between the trimmed V and J ends, which lost 5 bases and 1 base, there was a span of 14 bases. The germline gives CDR1 LGHNA, CDR2 YNFKEQ. The CDR3 is 15 residues long. CDR3: CASSDHGLGQETQYF. The DNA for the CDR3 is TGTGCCAGCAGCGATCATGGACTGGGCCAAGAGACCCAGTACTTC.

This chain links TRBV24-1 with TRBJ2-1, with 14 nucleotides matching TRBD2. Germline V gives CDR1 KGHDR, CDR2 SFDVKD. V shed 4 bases and J 9 bases; nucleotides not matched to a gene: 4. This CDR3 comprises 15 residues. The CDR3 DNA reads as TGTGCCACCAGTGAACCGACTAGCGGGAGGGGTGAGCAGTTCTTC. It encodes CATSEPTSGRGEQFF.

V gene TRBV3-1 (or the pseudogene TRBV3-2) combines with J gene TRBJ2-7; perhaps TRBD2 as D (6 bases). V shed 4 bases and J shed 3 bases, with 13 bases lying between them. CDR1 and CDR2 (germline): LGHDT, YNNKEL (reference sequence). The CDR3 loop spans 14 amino acids. The chain's CDR3 is CASSRLGVGYEQYF. The CDR3 region has the DNA TGTGCCAGCAGCCGACTAGGAGTTGGCTACGAGCAGTACTTC.

V and J are TRBV15 and TRBJ1-2; no firm D call. Germline V CDR1 and CDR2: LNHNV, YYDKDF (reference sequence). The CDR3 runs to 15 residues. The V and J ends lost 0 bases and 4 bases respectively, with 12 bases between them. The CDR3 loop is CATSREKGGGYGYTF. CDR3 bases: TGTGCCACCAGCAGAGAAAAGGGTGGAGGCTATGGCTACACCTTC.

The genes are TRBV11-3 and TRBJ2-1, with D perhaps matching TRBD2 (6 bases). Germline CDR1 and CDR2: SGHNT and YENEEA. Trimming shortened V by 1 base and J by 0 bases, and 10 bases separated the two germline ends. The CDR3 is 16 residues long. CDR3 bases: TGTGCCAGCAGCTTAGTAGGGCGGGGCTCCTACAATGAGCAGTTCTTC. Translated: CASSLVGRGSYNEQFF. Full variable domain (rest looked up from reference TRBV11-3 and TRBJ2-1): EAGVVQSPRYKIIEKKQPVAFWCNPISGHNTLYWYLQNLGQGPELLIRYENEEAVDDSQLPKDRFSAERLKGVDSTLKIQPAELGDSAVYLCASSLVGRGSYNEQFFGPGTRLTVL.

In its sample, this clone was seen once. The chain recombines TRBV19 with TRBJ2-2; 7 nucleotides align to TRBD1. The V segment lost 6 bases and the J segment 5 bases; nucleotides outside the gene matches: 6. The CDR3 runs to 14 residues. Looked up from germline, CDR1 is LNHDA and CDR2 is SQIVND (reference sequence). CDR3 loop: CASSLGQPTGELFF. The CDR3 DNA reads TGTGCCAGTAGCCTGGGACAGCCTACCGGGGAGCTGTTTTTT.

The rearrangement uses TRBV6-5 and TRBJ2-2; the D gene is possibly TRBD1 (5 bases). The CDR3 has 13 amino acids. Germline lookup yields CDR1 MNHEY and CDR2 SVGAGI. Trimming took off 2 bases at V and 7 bases at J, with 8 bases between the two ends. CDR3 sequence (DNA): TGTGCCAGCAGTTACACAGACAGCGGGGAGCTGTTTTTT. Translating gives CASSYTDSGELFF.

The chain recombines TRBV5-6 with TRBJ2-6; 7 positions match TRBD1. This CDR3 has 17 amino acids. CDR1 is SGHDT and CDR2 is YYEEEE in the germline V gene. V lost 2 bases and J lost 0; bases outside the gene matches: 5. DNA of the CDR3: TGTGCCAGCAGCTTCCGACAGGGAAACTCTGGGGCCAACGTCCTGACTTTC. Translated: CASSFRQGNSGANVLTF.

This clone is categorized as medium-sized. The V and J genes are TRBV3-1 (or the pseudogene TRBV3-2) and TRBJ2-5, with 9 positions matching TRBD2. Germline loops: CDR1 LGHDT, CDR2 YNNKEL (reference sequence). The CDR3 contains 15 residues. J lost 5 bases, V lost 2 bases, and 6 bases had no gene match. CDR3 residues: CASSQTGTSFETQYF. In DNA form, the CDR3 reads TGTGCCAGCAGCCAAACCGGGACTAGCTTTGAGACCCAGTACTTC.

V gene TRBV3-1 (or the pseudogene TRBV3-2) combines with J gene TRBJ2-1; D gene unclear. CDR1 and CDR2 from the germline V gene are LGHDT and YNNKEL (reference sequence). The length of the CDR3 is 13 residues. Trimming removed 4 bases at V and 8 bases at J, with 12 bases between. Here the CDR3 DNA reads TGTGCCAGCAGCCCATATAGTACCTATGAGCAGTTCTTC. This encodes CASSPYSTYEQFF.

V and J are TRBV15 and TRBJ2-5; 9 nucleotides agree with TRBD1. V dropped 5 bases and J dropped 5; count of bases not matched to a gene: 6. In germline, CDR1 is LNHNV, CDR2 YYDKDF (reference sequence). The CDR3 sequence is 14 residues long. CDR3 residues: CATSLQGAGETQYF. DNA of the CDR3: TGTGCCACCAGCCTACAGGGGGCAGGGGAGACCCAGTACTTC.

The rearrangement uses TRBV5-1 and TRBJ2-3, with D maybe TRBD2 (6 bases). V was pared by 4 bases and J by 6 bases, with 15 bases between. Germline V gene sequence: CDR1 SGHRS, CDR2 YFSETQ. The CDR3 loop spans 14 amino acids. CDR3 sequence reads: CASSRGGPGDTQYF. In nucleotides, the CDR3 is TGCGCCAGCAGCCGGGGAGGCCCGGGGGATACGCAGTATTTT.

This chain uses TRBV9 with TRBJ2-1, with 7 positions matching TRBD2. V trimming: 0 bases; J trimming: 7 bases; junction bases outside the gene matches: 10. Germline-derived CDR1 and CDR2 are SGDLS and YYNGEE. This CDR3 is built from 16 residues. CDR3 in amino acids: CASSVESSGPRNEQFF. In DNA, the CDR3 is TGTGCCAGCAGCGTAGAGAGTAGCGGGCCGAGAAATGAGCAGTTCTTC.

The V gene is TRBV2, the J gene TRBJ2-3; 8 nucleotides match TRBD1. Germline lookup yields CDR1 SNHLY and CDR2 FYNNEI. The junction had 8 bases not matched to a gene; V was cut back by 5 bases and J by 4 bases. The CDR3 contains 15 residues. As DNA, the CDR3 is TGTGCCAGCAGTCCTTCGACAGGGGTAGCAGATACGCAGTATTTT. It encodes CASSPSTGVADTQYF.

This sequence joins TRBV9 and TRBJ2-5; TRBD2 matches at 8 bases. The length of the CDR3 is 14 residues. The ends lost 2 bases at V and 4 bases at J; junction bases unmatched: 4. Germline V lookup: CDR1 SGDLS, CDR2 YYNGEE. The CDR3 bases are TGTGCCAGCAGCGTCGGGGGGGTCGGAGAGACCCAGTACTTC. Protein product: CASSVGGVGETQYF.

The genes are TRBV14 and TRBJ1-4; D call uncertain. Germline CDR1 and CDR2: SGHDN and FVKESK. The CDR3 has 13 amino acids. V was shortened by 1 base and J by 4 bases, with 4 bases between the two germline ends. In nucleotides, the CDR3 is TGTGCCAGCAGCCAAGTTCTTAATGAAAAACTGTTTTTT. Protein: CASSQVLNEKLFF.

The rearrangement joins TRBV6-5 to TRBJ1-6; tentatively, D is TRBD1 (6 bases). V dropped 6 bases and J dropped 10 bases, with 10 bases sitting between them. Germline lookup yields CDR1 MNHEY and CDR2 SVGAGI. The CDR3 has 12 amino acids. CDR3 sequence: CASRDSQSPLHF. In DNA, the CDR3 is TGTGCCAGCAGGGACAGCCAATCACCCCTCCACTTT.

The chain links TRBV4-2 to TRBJ2-1; perhaps TRBD2 as D (5 bases). Trimming removed 5 bases from V and 7 bases from J, with 12 bases in between. Germline values: CDR1 LGHNA, CDR2 YNFKEQ. This CDR3 has 13 residues. The CDR3 reads CASSAGGSNEQFF. CDR3 sequence (DNA): TGTGCCAGCAGCGCGGGTGGGTCGAATGAGCAGTTCTTC.

This clone occurred once. The CDR3 reads CASSVGGTPEETQYF. DNA of the CDR3: TGTGCCAGCAGCGTAGGGGGGACTCCAGAAGAGACCCAGTACTTC. The V call is TRBV9, the J call TRBJ2-5; TRBD2 might be the D (6 bases). The CDR3 extends over 15 amino acids. The V end was cut by 0 bases, the J end by 3 bases, with 12 bases between. Germline lookup yields CDR1 SGDLS and CDR2 YYNGEE.

The chain couples TRBV10-2 to TRBJ1-6; 11 bases line up with TRBD1. This CDR3 contains 13 residues. Unmatched junction bases numbered 1, after V lost 6 bases and J lost 9 bases. From germline, CDR1 is WSHSY and CDR2 SAAADI. The CDR3 spells CASRGTGGSPLHF. CDR3 DNA sequence: TGCGCCAGCAGGGGGACAGGGGGTTCACCCCTCCACTTT.

The gene calls are TRBV5-1 and TRBJ2-3, with unresolved D. Germline CDR1 is SGHRS and CDR2 is YFSETQ. The CDR3 loop spans 11 amino acids. The ends were cut back, 7 bases at V and 6 bases at J, with 9 bases in the middle. The CDR3 spells CASGSVDTQYF. The CDR3 nucleotides read TGCGCCAGCGGTTCGGTCGATACGCAGTATTTT. Full variable domain (outside the CDR3, taken from reference TRBV5-1 and TRBJ2-3): KAGVTQTPRYLIKTRGQQVTLSCSPISGHRSVSWYQQTPGQGLQFLFEYFSETQRNKGNFPGRFSGRQFSNSRSEMNVSTLELGDSALYLCASGSVDTQYFGPGTRLTVL.

This clone was seen a single time. For the CDR3, the DNA is TGTGCCAGTAGCTTCGACAGGACGACTGAAAAACTGTTTTTT. Its protein product is CASSFDRTTEKLFF. This chain uses TRBV19 with TRBJ1-4; a weak D match, TRBD1 (6 bases). Germline V gene data show CDR1 as LNHDA and CDR2 as SQIVND (reference sequence). This CDR3 is built from 14 residues. V lost 6 bases, J lost 7 bases, and 15 bases lay in between.

The chain uses TRBV5-1 and TRBJ2-1; TRBD1 might be the D (6 bases). V lost 1 base and J lost 3, with 14 bases in between. The CDR3 sequence is 16 residues long. Germline V CDR1 and CDR2: SGHRS, YFSETQ. In DNA form, the CDR3 reads TGCGCCAGCAGCTTGCCCAGGACAGACCTCTACAATGAGCAGTTCTTC. Amino acid sequence: CASSLPRTDLYNEQFF. Together with reference TRBV5-1 and TRBJ2-1, the CDR3 gives the full variable domain: KAGVTQTPRYLIKTRGQQVTLSCSPISGHRSVSWYQQTPGQGLQFLFEYFSETQRNKGNFPGRFSGRQFSNSRSEMNVSTLELGDSALYLCASSLPRTDLYNEQFFGPGTRLTVL.